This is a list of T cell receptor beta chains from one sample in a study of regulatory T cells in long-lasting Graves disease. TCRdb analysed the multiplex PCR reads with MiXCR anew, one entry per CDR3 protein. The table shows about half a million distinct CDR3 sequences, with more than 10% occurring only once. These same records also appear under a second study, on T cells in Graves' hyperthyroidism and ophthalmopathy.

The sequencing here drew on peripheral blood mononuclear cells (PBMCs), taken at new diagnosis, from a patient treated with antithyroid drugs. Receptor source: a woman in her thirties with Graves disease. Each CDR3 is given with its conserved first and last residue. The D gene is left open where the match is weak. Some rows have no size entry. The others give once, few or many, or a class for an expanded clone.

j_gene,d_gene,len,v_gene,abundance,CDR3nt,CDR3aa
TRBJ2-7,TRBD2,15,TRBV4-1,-,TGCGCCAGCAGCCACCCCCCTAGCGGGAGTTACGAGCAGTACTTC,CASSHPPSGSYEQYF
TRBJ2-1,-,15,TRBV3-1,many,TGTGCCAGCAGCCGGGATAGCGGAGGGGACAATGAGCAGTTCTTC,CASSRDSGGDNEQFF
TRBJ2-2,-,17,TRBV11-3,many,TGTGCCAGCAGCTTAGTCGCTCTTAGCGGGAACACCGGGGAGCTGTTTTTT,CASSLVALSGNTGELFF
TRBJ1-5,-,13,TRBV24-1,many,TGTGCCACCAGTGATGTCAGCAATCAGCCCCAGCATTTT,CATSDVSNQPQHF
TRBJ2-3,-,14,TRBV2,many,TGTGCCAGCACGGAGAGACTAGTCTCAATGACGCAGTATTTT,CASTERLVSMTQYF
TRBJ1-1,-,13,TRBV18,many,TGTGCCAGCAGCCAAGGACTAGACACTGAAGCTTTCTTT,CASSQGLDTEAFF
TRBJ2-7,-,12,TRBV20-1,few,TGCAGTGCCACCCGGGACGGCTACGAGCAGTACTTC,CSATRDGYEQYF
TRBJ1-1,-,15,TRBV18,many,TGTGCCAGCTCACCACTATCCAGGGCGGACACTGAAGCTTTCTTT,CASSPLSRADTEAFF
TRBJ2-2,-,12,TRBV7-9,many,TGTGCCAGCAGCAAGTGGGGCGGGGAGCTGTTTTTT,CASSKWGGELFF
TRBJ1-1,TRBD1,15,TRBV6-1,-,TGTGCCAGCAGCGTTCCGGGCAGGGGGGACACTGAAGCTTTCTTT,CASSVPGRGDTEAFF
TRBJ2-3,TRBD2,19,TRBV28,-,TGTGCCAGCAGTCGGGGGACTAGCGGGAGCCCACTACCCACAGATACGCAGTATTTT,CASSRGTSGSPLPTDTQYF
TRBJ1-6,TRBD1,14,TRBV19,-,TGTGCCAGTAGTATTGGGACAGTTAATTCACCCCTCCACTTT,CASSIGTVNSPLHF
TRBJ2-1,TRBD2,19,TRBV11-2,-,TGTGCCAGCAGCTTCCCTAGCGGGAGTAGAGGTAGCGCGTACCATGAGCAGTTCTTC,CASSFPSGSRGSAYHEQFF
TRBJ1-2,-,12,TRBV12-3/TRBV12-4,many,TGTGCCAGCAGTTTCCAGGACTATGGCTACACCTTC,CASSFQDYGYTF
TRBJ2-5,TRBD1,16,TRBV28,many,TGTGCCAGCAGTTTATACGCCGGGACAGAGGGAGAGACCCAGTACTTC,CASSLYAGTEGETQYF
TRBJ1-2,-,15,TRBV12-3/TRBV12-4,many,TGTGCCAGCAGCCACCCCGCCAGGGGCTTATATGGCTACACCTTC,CASSHPARGLYGYTF
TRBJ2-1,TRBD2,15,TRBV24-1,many,TGTGCCACCAGTGATATCCTAGCGGGAGTGGGGGAGCAGTTCTTC,CATSDILAGVGEQFF
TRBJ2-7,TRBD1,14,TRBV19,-,TGTGCCAGTAGTAGGACAGGGGAACACTACGAGCAGTACTTC,CASSRTGEHYEQYF
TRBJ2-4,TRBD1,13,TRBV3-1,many,TGTGCCAGCAGCCAAACACAGGGGAACATTCAGTACTTC,CASSQTQGNIQYF
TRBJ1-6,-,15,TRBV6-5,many,TGTGCCAGCAGTTACGACGGCCTAGGGGTTTCACCCCTCCACTTT,CASSYDGLGVSPLHF
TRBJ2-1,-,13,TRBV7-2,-,TGTGCCAGCAGCTTAGCGAACGACCCAGAGCAGTTCTTC,CASSLANDPEQFF
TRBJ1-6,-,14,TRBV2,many,TGTGCCAGCAGTCGGGCCAGCCCAAATTCACCCCTCCACTTT,CASSRASPNSPLHF
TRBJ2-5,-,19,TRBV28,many,TGTGCCAGCAGTCAAAGGCCCCCCCCGACAGCAATTTCCCAAGAGACCCAGTACTTC,CASSQRPPPTAISQETQYF
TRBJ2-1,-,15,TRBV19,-,TGTGCCACCCAGTTGTCGACGGAGGGCCGGGATGAGCAGTTCTTC,CATQLSTEGRDEQFF
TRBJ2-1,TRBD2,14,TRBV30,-,TGTGCCTGGAGTCTGACTAGCATTGGTGGTGAGCAGTTCTTC,CAWSLTSIGGEQFF
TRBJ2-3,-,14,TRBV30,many,TGTGCCTGGAGTGTAGATGCTAGCACAGATACGCAGTATTTT,CAWSVDASTDTQYF
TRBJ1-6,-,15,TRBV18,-,TGTGCCAGCCAACAGCCAGGGACTCGGCGAGCACCCCTCCACTTT,CASQQPGTRRAPLHF
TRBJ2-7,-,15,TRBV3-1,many,TGTGCCAGCAGCCAAGGAGCCGGACCCCCCTACGAGCAGTACTTC,CASSQGAGPPYEQYF
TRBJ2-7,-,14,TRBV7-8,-,TGTGCCAGCAGCTTAGACCCGGGATTCTACGAGCAGTACTTC,CASSLDPGFYEQYF
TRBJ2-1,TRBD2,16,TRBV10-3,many,TGTGCCATCAGTGCGCCTAGCGGGGATATTGCGAATGAGCAGTTCTTC,CAISAPSGDIANEQFF
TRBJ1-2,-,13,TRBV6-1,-,TGTGCCAGCAGTGGACTCGGGGGCTATGGCTACACCTTC,CASSGLGGYGYTF
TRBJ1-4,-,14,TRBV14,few,TGTGCCAGCAGTCACCTGACAACTAATGAAAAACTGTTTTTT,CASSHLTTNEKLFF
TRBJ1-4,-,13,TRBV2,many,TGTGCCAGCACCAGGGACGTCTATGAAAAACTGTTTTTT,CASTRDVYEKLFF
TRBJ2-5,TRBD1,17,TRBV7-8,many,TGTGCCAGCAGCTTGCGGGCGAGGGGGCTGGAAGGAGAGACCCAGTACTTC,CASSLRARGLEGETQYF
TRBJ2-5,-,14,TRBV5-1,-,TGCGCCAGCGGCCCGGACAGTAGGAGGGAGACCCAGTACTTC,CASGPDSRRETQYF
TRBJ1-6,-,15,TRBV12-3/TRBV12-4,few,TGTGCCAGCAGGCCTGGGGGGGCCTATAATTCACCCCTCCACTTT,CASRPGGAYNSPLHF
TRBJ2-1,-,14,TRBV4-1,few,TGCGCCAGCAGACCTGACAGCTCCTACAATGAGCAGTTCTTC,CASRPDSSYNEQFF
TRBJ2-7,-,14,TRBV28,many,TGTGCCAGCAGTTTCCCAGTTCCGGCCTACGAGCAGTACTTC,CASSFPVPAYEQYF
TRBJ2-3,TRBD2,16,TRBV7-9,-,TGTGCCAGCAGCTACACTTTAGCGGGAGGCACAGATACGCAGTATTTT,CASSYTLAGGTDTQYF
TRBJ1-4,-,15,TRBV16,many,TGTGCCAGCAGCCAATCGACGGCGGGTAGCGAAAAACTGTTTTTT,CASSQSTAGSEKLFF
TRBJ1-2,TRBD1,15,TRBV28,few,TGTGTCAGCAGTCCCCATTGGCAGGGGGCCTATGGCTACACCTTC,CVSSPHWQGAYGYTF
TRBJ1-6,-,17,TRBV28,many,TGTGCCAGCAGTTTAAACGGTCCGGGCAGACTGAATTCACCCCTCCACTTT,CASSLNGPGRLNSPLHF
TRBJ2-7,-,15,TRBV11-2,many,TGTGCCAGCAGCTTAAGTGCAGGGGAAAGGTACGAGCAGTACTTC,CASSLSAGERYEQYF
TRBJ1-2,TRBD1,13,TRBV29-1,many,TGCAGCGTAGGGGACAGGGGGGCGCAAGGCTACACCTTC,CSVGDRGAQGYTF
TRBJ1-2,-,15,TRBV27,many,TGTGCCAGCAGTTTATCGGGGGGACACCCCTATGGCTACACCTTC,CASSLSGGHPYGYTF
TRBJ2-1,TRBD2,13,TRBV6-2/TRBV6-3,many,TGTGCCAGCCAAGCGGGAAAGAACAATGAGCAGTTCTTC,CASQAGKNNEQFF
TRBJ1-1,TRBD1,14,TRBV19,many,TGTGCCAGTAGTATAGCCCAGGGGGCGACTGAAGCTTTCTTT,CASSIAQGATEAFF
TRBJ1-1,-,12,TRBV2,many,TGTGCCAGCAGCGAAATCAACACTGAAGCTTTCTTT,CASSEINTEAFF
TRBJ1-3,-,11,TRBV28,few,TGTGCCAGCAGCGATCTAATTGGGGTATATTTT,CASSDLIGVYF
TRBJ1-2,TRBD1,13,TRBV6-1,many,TGTGCCAGCAGCACCGGGACAGGCTTCCTCTACACCTTC,CASSTGTGFLYTF
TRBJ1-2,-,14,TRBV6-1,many,TGTGCCAGCAGGTTACAGACTCCTAACTATGGCTACACCTTC,CASRLQTPNYGYTF
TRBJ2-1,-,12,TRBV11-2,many,TGTGCCAGCAGCCCCTTTGGCAATGAGCAGTTCTTC,CASSPFGNEQFF
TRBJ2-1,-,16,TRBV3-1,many,TGTGCCAGCAGCCTAGAGGGAGCGGGCCTATACAATGAGCAGTTCTTC,CASSLEGAGLYNEQFF
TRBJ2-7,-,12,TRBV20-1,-,TGCAGTGCTATAACGACTGTTTACGAGCAGTACTTC,CSAITTVYEQYF
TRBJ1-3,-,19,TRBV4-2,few,TGTGCCAGCAGCCGCGCTACGGAAGTCGGGACGAGCTCTGGAAACACCATATATTTT,CASSRATEVGTSSGNTIYF